What follows is one TCR beta chain and its context. No antigen is known for it. The data originate from a study of OX40 agonist ivuxolimab in advanced cancers. For the study at large: Patients assigned to dose escalation were diagnosed with hepatocellular carcinoma, melanoma, renal cell or head and neck cancer. Two cutaneous melanoma patients and one hepatocellular carcinoma patient, three in all, had partial responses. Whole-study findings and limits: Low normalized T-cell clonal expansion was additionally recorded for some nonresponders.

Repertoires were generated with immunoSEQ multiplex PCR, while TCRdb's copy carries only in-frame clones and drops some. Altogether approximately 65,000 clones are present, roughly nine tenths being singletons, with the ten largest covering approximately 4%. Samples were taken at baseline and on day 1 of cycles 4 and 7. V gave up 7 bases and J gave up 0 bases, with 21 bases separating them. The CDR3 is 17 residues long. The V gene's germline CDR1 is LNHDA and CDR2 SQIVND (reference sequence). The chain carries TRBV19 and TRBJ1-2, with a possible D match to TRBD1 (5 bases). The origin of this receptor is an adult with an advanced solid tumor such as melanoma, head and neck, liver or kidney cancer. This material consisted of CD4+ or CD8+ T cells sorted from blood, taken in a trial of the OX40 agonist ivuxolimab. The CDR3 region has the DNA TGTGCCAGTATAGGGTCGTTCGGGGGGAGGACTAACTATGGCTACACCTTC. It translates to CASIGSFGGRTNYGYTF.